The 28 T cell receptor beta chains presented below share a single source sample, sequenced in a study of tumor-infiltrating lymphocytes in primary liver carcinoma. The authors made TCR beta cDNA from about 500 ng total RNA with a constant-region primer. Libraries for TCR beta were built through three nested multiplex PCR rounds, which together made up a slightly modified ARM-PCR procedure. The study ran its first two PCR rounds for roughly 9 cycles each, using TRBV1-TRBV30 forward primers and a C-beta reverse primer. MiXCR, applied by TCRdb to the multiplex PCR reads, yields one record per CDR3 protein. Of about 32,000 distinct CDR3 sequences listed, 70% to 80% are singletons. Bulk tissue was left unsorted, and RNA and DNA were co-extracted from about 19-30 mg of it. Sequencing used liver tumor tissue from sampling region 5. Subset indicated: tumor region T5, tumor centre. All receptors come from a man aged 35 to 55 with primary liver carcinoma and hepatitis B virus infection.

This clonotype was counted ten times or more. The chain joins TRBV6-5 to TRBJ1-2, with D unclear. Germline CDR1 reads MNHEY; CDR2 reads SVGAGI. Trimming took 6 bases from V and 8 from J, leaving 1 base between them. The CDR3 loop spans 8 amino acids. CDR3 loop: CASRGYTF. The CDR3 DNA is TGTGCCAGCAGGGGCTACACCTTC.

This CDR3 reads CASRLEPGYGYTF. The CDR3 nucleotides read TGTGCCAGTCGCTTGGAGCCAGGCTATGGCTACACCTTC. The chain links TRBV5-5 to TRBJ1-2, with no clear D. The V gene lost 8 bases and the J gene lost 4 bases, with 15 bases spanning the gap. Germline V gene data show CDR1 as SGHKS and CDR2 as YYEKEE (reference sequence). The CDR3 is 13 residues long.

Written as DNA, the CDR3 is TGTGCCAGCAGCTTAGAACTCCTAGCGGGAATGTATGACCAATTCTTC. Its translation: CASSLELLAGMYDQFF. This chain links TRBV11-2 with TRBJ2-1; TRBD2 matches 9 bases. The CDR3 consists of 16 residues. The V segment lost 0 bases and the J segment 16 bases; nucleotides outside the gene matches: 16. The germline V gene encodes CDR1 SGHAT and CDR2 FQNNGV.

With regard to this clonotype: Sequence at one end of the junction differs from germline and may be a read error. The chain recombines TRBV12-3 or TRBV12-4 with TRBJ2-1, with D unresolved. The CDR3 runs 16 residues. The CDR3: CASSRTTGNLYNEQYF. The CDR3 region has the DNA TGTGCCAGCAGCCGCACCACTGGAAACCTTTACAATGAGCAGTATTTC.

Remarks on this clonotype: The junction does not match germline at one end; this may be a read error. The V call is TRBV6-5, the J call TRBJ2-6; D assignment may be TRBD1 or TRBD2 (6 bases each). This CDR3 has 13 residues. Germline V gene lookup returns CDR1 MNHEY and CDR2 SVGAGI. The CDR3 is CANTEWGANILTF. The CDR3 nucleotides are TGTGCCAATACCGAGTGGGGGGCCAACATCCTGACTTTC.

The V call is TRBV6-2 or TRBV6-3, the J call TRBJ2-7; TRBD1 might be the D (6 bases). CDR1 MNHEY and CDR2 SVGEGT come from the germline V gene. CDR3 length: 14 amino acids. V was clipped by 6 bases and J by 1 base, with 13 bases between them. CDR3 in DNA: TGTGCCAGCAGCCCGGCACAGGGTTCCTACGAGCAGTACTTC. Protein product: CASSPAQGSYEQYF.

The chain employs TRBV6-2 or TRBV6-3 and TRBJ2-1; 8 bases agree with TRBD2. CDR1 and CDR2 (germline): MNHEY, SVGEGT. There are 14 residues in the CDR3. The CDR3 DNA is TGTCCGAGCAGTTACAAGCGGGAGCGCCCCTGGCAGTTCTTC. Amino acids: CPSSYKRERPWQFF.

The J gene is TRBJ2-7, the V gene TRBV5-6; no clear D. Germline V gene lookup returns CDR1 SGHDT and CDR2 YYEEEE. There are 14 residues in the CDR3. The V end was cut by 1 base, the J end by 4 bases, with 12 bases between. This CDR3 is CASSLSLFSYEQYF. CDR3 nucleotide sequence: TGTGCCAGCAGCTTGTCCCTCTTCTCGTACGAGCAGTACTTC.

On this clonotype itself: At one boundary the junction diverges from the germline segment, which might be a read error. The chain couples TRBV6-6 to TRBJ2-2; D is undetermined. Germline CDR1 reads MNHNY; CDR2 reads SVGAGI (reference sequence). There are 13 residues in the CDR3. CDR3 in DNA: TGTGCCAGCAGTGCAACGAACACCGTGGAGCTGTTCTTT. It yields the protein CASSATNTVELFF.

The CDR3 coding sequence is TGTGCCAGCAGCAAAGGACAAAGAACGTCAGATACGCAGTATTTT. Its protein product is CASSKGQRTSDTQYF. The chain carries TRBV5-6 and TRBJ2-3; D possibly corresponds to TRBD1 (5 bases). The germline V gene encodes CDR1 SGHDT and CDR2 YYEEEE. Between the trimmed V and J ends, which lost 4 bases and 4 bases, there was a span of 16 bases. This CDR3 region has 15 residues.

In this sample, this clonotype turned up a few times. The rearrangement joins TRBV7-9 to TRBJ2-3, with D maybe TRBD1 (6 bases). The CDR3 extends over 14 amino acids. Trimming pared 5 bases from V and 8 bases from J, leaving 17 bases between. Germline V gene lookup returns CDR1 SEHNR and CDR2 FQNEAQ (reference sequence). CDR3 nucleotide sequence: TGTGCCAGCAGCCCTGGGACATTTCTAGGTACGCAGTATTTT. Amino acid sequence: CASSPGTFLGTQYF. Complete variable domain (other parts from reference TRBV7-9 and TRBJ2-3): DTGVSQNPRHKITKRGQNVTFRCDPISEHNRLYWYRQTLGQGPEFLTYFQNEAQLEKSRLLSDRFSAERPKGSFSTLEIQRTEQGDSAMYLCASSPGTFLGTQYFGPGTRLTVL.

Regarding this clonotype: This may arise from a read error, as a much more abundant clone is one base away. This chain links TRBV7-3 with TRBJ2-1; maybe TRBD2 (7 bases). The CDR3 contains 14 residues. CDR1 is SGHTA, CDR2 FQGTGA, per germline. V gave up 4 bases and J gave up 12 bases, with 19 bases separating them. The DNA for the CDR3 is TGTGCCAGCAGCTCGGGCCCAGCGGGACATGCGCAGTTCTTC. Translating gives CASSSGPAGHAQFF.

This chain connects TRBV6-5 to TRBJ2-7, with D uncertain. Trimming stripped 7 bases from V and 2 bases from J, with 21 bases between. The germline gives CDR1 MNHEY, CDR2 SVGAGI. This CDR3 is built from 16 residues. The CDR3 DNA follows: TGTGCCAGCAATCTCTTGAGCGTGAGCTTAGCCTACGAGCAGTACTTC. Translated: CASNLLSVSLAYEQYF.

Here the CDR3 reads CANRDRAPYNEQFF. CDR3 DNA sequence: TGTGCCAACAGGGACAGGGCGCCCTACAATGAGCAGTTCTTC. The chain combines TRBV6-1 with TRBJ2-1; 9 bases are a match to TRBD1. This CDR3 spans 14 amino acids. CDR1 is MNHNS and CDR2 is SASEGT in the germline V gene. J lost 2 bases, V lost 10 bases, and 6 bases had no gene match.

The chain combines TRBV5-6 with TRBJ2-7; D remains unclear. The germline V gene has CDR1 SGHDT and CDR2 YYEEEE. This CDR3 contains 15 residues. V lost 3 bases and J lost 12, with 25 bases in between. The CDR3: CASSSGFDNIYKRYF. DNA for the CDR3: TGTGCCAGCAGCTCTGGGTTCGACAATATCTACAAGCGGTACTTC.

Concerning this clonotype: A junction boundary mismatches the germline segment, possibly from a read error. The gene calls are TRBV10-3 and TRBJ2-3, with D unclear. The CDR3 runs 17 residues. Germline CDR1 ENHRY, CDR2 SYGVKD. The CDR3: CAVSESKSDPLIDTQYF. CDR3 sequence (DNA): TGTGCCGTCAGTGAGTCCAAGAGTGACCCTCTGATAGATACGCAGTATTTT.

J is TRBJ2-3 and V is TRBV11-2; no definite D call. Trimming stripped 10 bases from V and 2 bases from J, with 22 bases between. This CDR3 is built from 16 residues. In germline, CDR1 is SGHAT, CDR2 FQNNGV. This CDR3 is CAMSRQPINLTDTQYF. The CDR3 region has the DNA TGTGCCATGAGCCGACAACCCATCAACCTCACAGATACGCAGTATTTT.

In the case of this clonotype: Likely a read error: the CDR3 ends without its conserved phenylalanine or tryptophan. The genes are TRBV5-4 and TRBJ2-7; TRBD2 matches 13 bases. CDR1 is SGHNT and CDR2 is YYREEE in the germline V gene (reference sequence). The CDR3 spans 15 residues. After removal of 4 bases from V and 4 bases from J, the junction contained 5 bases not matched to a gene. CDR3 amino acids: CASSPPGLAGYEQYL. The CDR3 nucleotides read TGTGCCAGCAGCCCGCCGGGACTAGCGGGGTACGAGCAGTACTTG.

Comment on this clonotype: The CDR3 does not close with the conserved phenylalanine or tryptophan, likely indicating a read error. V gene TRBV11-2 combines with J gene TRBJ2-7; D is perhaps TRBD2 (5 bases). This CDR3 has 15 residues. In germline, CDR1 is SGHAT, CDR2 FQNNGV. The CDR3 DNA reads as TGTTCCAGCAGCTTATCCCCGGGGATTACCTACGAGCAGTACCTC. It codes for CSSSLSPGITYEQYL.

Remarks on this clonotype: The junction shows a germline mismatch at one end, possibly a read error. The chain carries TRBV20-1 and TRBJ2-3, with D possibly TRBD2 on 5 matching bases. The CDR3 is made up of 16 amino acids. Germline V CDR1 and CDR2: DFQATT, SNEGSKA (reference sequence). Here the CDR3 DNA reads TGCAGCGTTTCTACCCTAGGACCCCCTAGCACAGATATGCAGTATTTT. Protein product: CSVSTLGPPSTDMQYF.

Concerning this clonotype: Compared with germline, one end of the junction differs, possibly owing to a read error. The V and J genes are TRBV30 and TRBJ1-2; D is unresolved. This CDR3 region has 13 residues. Germline CDR1 is GTSNPN and CDR2 is SVGIG (reference sequence). CDR3 sequence reads: CAWFRYTEYGYIF. The CDR3 DNA reads as TGTGCCTGGTTTAGGTATACGGAATATGGCTACATCTTC.

This clonotype was seen many times. The chain joins TRBV7-9 to TRBJ2-2, with a weak D call TRBD1 (5 bases). The V gene lost 5 bases and the J gene lost 2 bases, with 12 bases spanning the gap. Looked up from germline, CDR1 is SEHNR and CDR2 is FQNEAQ (reference sequence). The CDR3 sequence is 15 residues long. The CDR3 nucleotides are TGTGCCAGCAGCCCCGGGCAGGGTAACACCGGGGAGCTGTTTTTT. Translated: CASSPGQGNTGELFF.

V is TRBV6-2 or TRBV6-3 and J is TRBJ2-1; D possibly corresponds to TRBD2 (6 bases). In germline, CDR1 is MNHEY, CDR2 SVGEGT. The CDR3 contains 24 residues. Deletions cut 2 bases from V and 5 bases from J, with 40 bases between. CDR3 sequence: CASSYPRPGGVISYRHDQDNEQFF. The CDR3 DNA reads TGTGCCAGCAGTTACCCGCGGCCCGGCGGGGTGATCTCCTATCGTCATGACCAAGACAATGAGCAGTTCTTC.

Note on this clonotype: One end of the junction is discordant with germline, which a read error may explain. V is TRBV6-5 and J is TRBJ2-5; TRBD1 matches 7 bases. Per the germline V gene, CDR1 is MNHEY and CDR2 is SVGAGI. The CDR3 is 15 amino acids. CDR3 in amino acids: CTSSSCRGFQETQYF. In DNA form, the CDR3 reads TGTACCAGCAGCTCGTGCAGGGGGTTCCAAGAGACCCAGTACTTC.

Turning to this clonotype: As the CDR3 is not closed by the conserved phenylalanine or tryptophan, this likely results from a read error. This chain uses TRBV5-5 with TRBJ2-1; no definite D call. This CDR3 is built from 15 residues. Per germline, CDR1 SGHKS and CDR2 YYEKEE (reference sequence). The CDR3 region is CASSLVPGRYNEQFS. CDR3 sequence (DNA): TGTGCCAGCAGCTTGGTACCCGGACGGTACAACGAGCAGTTCTCC.

This clonotype was counted only a few times. This may arise from a read error, as a much more abundant clone is one base away. This likely comes from a read error, as the CDR3 has no conserved phenylalanine or tryptophan at its end. The chain uses TRBV2 and TRBJ2-1; D gene unclear. The CDR3 runs 11 residues. Trimming stripped 11 bases from V and 7 bases from J, with 12 bases between. Germline V gene lookup returns CDR1 SNHLY and CDR2 FYNNEI. CDR3 in amino acids: CALPAGNEQFL. CDR3 sequence (DNA): TGTGCCCTCCCTGCCGGGAATGAGCAGTTCTTA.

The rearrangement joins TRBV6-2 or TRBV6-3 to TRBJ2-1; 10 bases match TRBD2. CDR1 and CDR2 (germline): MNHEY, SVGEGT. V was clipped by 6 bases and J by 10 bases; unmatched bases: 15. The CDR3 has 16 amino acids. CDR3: CASSPGLADVFKEQFF. The CDR3 DNA reads as TGTGCCAGCAGCCCCGGACTAGCGGACGTCTTCAAAGAGCAGTTCTTC.

CDR3 sequence: CASSKVLSGVETQYF. The CDR3 DNA sequence: TGTGCCAGCAGCAAAGTGTTATCGGGAGTTGAGACCCAGTACTTC. V gene TRBV21-1 combines with J gene TRBJ2-5; the table names TRBD2, a call not compared with the DNA. TRBV21-1 constitutes a pseudogene. The CDR3 has 15 amino acids.